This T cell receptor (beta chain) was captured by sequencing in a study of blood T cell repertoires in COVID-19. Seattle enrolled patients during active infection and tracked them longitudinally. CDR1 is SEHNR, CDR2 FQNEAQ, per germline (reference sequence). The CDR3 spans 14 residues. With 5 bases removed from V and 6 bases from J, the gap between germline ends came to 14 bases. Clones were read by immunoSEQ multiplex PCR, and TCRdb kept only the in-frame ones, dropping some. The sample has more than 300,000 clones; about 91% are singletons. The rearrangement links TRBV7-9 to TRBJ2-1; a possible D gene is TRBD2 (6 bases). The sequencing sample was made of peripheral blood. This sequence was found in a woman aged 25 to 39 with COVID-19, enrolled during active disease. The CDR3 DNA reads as TGTGCCAGCAGCGAACGGGGGAAGAGCAATGAGCAGTTCTTC. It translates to CASSERGKSNEQFF.